Each of the 32 T cell receptor beta chains below was sequenced from the same sample in a study of graft-versus-host responses after intestinal transplantation. Produced via immunoSEQ multiplex PCR; TCRdb's table is partial and in-frame only. The data show over 9,000 clones, about three quarters seen once. Sequencing was performed on PBMCs, taken nearly 500 days after intestinal transplant. The receptors come from a human patient who received an intestinal transplant, so some T cells may come from the graft donor.

This chain links TRBV6-5 with TRBJ1-5; possibly TRBD1 for D (6 bases). The ends were cut back, 7 bases at V and 8 bases at J, with 18 bases in the middle. The CDR3 is 14 residues long. Germline-derived CDR1 and CDR2 are MNHEY and SVGAGI. DNA of the CDR3: TGTGCCAGCAATATAGGACAGTCCCTGAAGCCCCAGCATTTT. This gives the protein CASNIGQSLKPQHF.

This chain joins TRBV5-1 and TRBJ2-1; 7 nucleotides match TRBD2. The CDR3 extends over 14 amino acids. Germline values: CDR1 SGHRS, CDR2 YFSETQ. The V segment lost 4 bases and the J segment 8 bases; nucleotides outside the gene matches: 9. The CDR3 DNA follows: TGCGCCAGCAGCCTGGGGGGGACTCGTGATGAGCAGTTCTTC. Its translation is CASSLGGTRDEQFF.

V is TRBV6-1 and J is TRBJ2-3; D possibly uses TRBD1 or TRBD2 (5 bases each). V lost 6 bases, J lost 4 bases, and 11 bases lay in between. Germline CDR1 reads MNHNS; CDR2 reads SASEGT. The CDR3 has 13 amino acids. The CDR3 protein is CASSRGEPDTQYF. As DNA, the CDR3 is TGTGCCAGCAGCCGGGGCGAACCAGATACGCAGTATTTT.

This clone was recorded only once. CDR3 in amino acids: CATYPGQGHADTQYF. The CDR3 DNA reads as TGCGCCACCTACCCCGGACAGGGGCATGCAGATACGCAGTATTTT. The genes are TRBV5-1 and TRBJ2-3, with TRBD1 matching over 9 bases. CDR1 is SGHRS, CDR2 YFSETQ, per germline. The CDR3 is 15 amino acids. The J segment lost 4 bases and the V segment lost 9 bases, leaving 12 bases of the junction unmatched.

In its sample, this clone was seen once. This rearrangement joins TRBV6-6 to TRBJ1-6; D call uncertain. Germline CDR1 MNHNY, CDR2 SVGAGI (reference sequence). The V gene lost 5 bases and the J gene lost 13 bases, with 12 bases spanning the gap. This CDR3 spans 12 amino acids. CDR3 DNA sequence: TGTGCCAGCAGTCCACCCGTATCCCCCCTCCACTTT. It yields the protein CASSPPVSPLHF.

The V and J genes are TRBV12-5 and TRBJ1-1; D is unresolved. The CDR3 consists of 14 residues. Germline values: CDR1 LGHNT, CDR2 FRNRAP. Trimming shortened V by 0 bases and J by 5 bases, and 10 bases separated the two germline ends. This chain's CDR3 is CASGLVAVHTEAFF. For the CDR3, the DNA is TGTGCTAGTGGTTTGGTCGCGGTACATACTGAAGCTTTCTTT.

The chain links TRBV6-5 to TRBJ1-2, with D unclear. CDR1 is MNHEY and CDR2 is SVGAGI in the germline V gene. The V end was cut by 0 bases, the J end by 5 bases, with 13 bases between. This CDR3 is built from 15 residues. The CDR3 sequence is CASSYSISGNYGYTF. DNA of the CDR3: TGTGCCAGCAGTTACTCGATTTCGGGGAATTATGGCTACACCTTC.

This clone was seen just once. The chain carries TRBV4-2 and TRBJ2-6, with 9 bases lining up with TRBD1. This CDR3 region has 16 residues. J gave up 0 bases and V 4 bases, and 1 base lay outside the gene matches. Germline values: CDR1 LGHNA, CDR2 YNFKEQ. As DNA, the CDR3 is TGTGCCAGCAGCCCGACAGGGGGCTCTGGGGCCAACGTCCTGACTTTC. This encodes CASSPTGGSGANVLTF.

This chain links TRBV19 with TRBJ2-6, with D hard to call. Germline CDR1 and CDR2: LNHDA and SQIVND (reference sequence). Trimming removed 7 bases from V and 0 bases from J, with 7 bases in between. This CDR3 has 14 residues. The CDR3 loop is CASNLVSGANVLTF. The DNA for the CDR3 is TGTGCCAGTAACCTCGTCTCTGGGGCCAACGTCCTGACTTTC. Filled out from reference TRBV19 and TRBJ2-6, the complete variable domain reads DGGITQSPKYLFRKEGQNVTLSCEQNLNHDAMYWYRQDPGQGLRLIYYSQIVNDFQKGDIAEGYSVSREKKESFPLTVTSAQKNPTAFYLCASNLVSGANVLTFGAGSRLTVL.

This clone was seen once. The chain carries TRBV28 and TRBJ2-1; TRBD2 is a possible D gene (5 bases). The germline CDR1 and CDR2 sequences are MDHEN and SYDVKM. CDR3 length: 16 residues. V lost 6 bases, J lost 0 bases, and 15 bases lay in between. This chain's CDR3 is CASSRGQRSSYNEQFF. The DNA for the CDR3 is TGTGCCAGCAGCCGAGGCCAGCGGAGCTCCTACAATGAGCAGTTCTTC.

This clone is judged medium-sized. V usage is TRBV15 and J usage is TRBJ2-7; possible D gene TRBD1, 5 bases. CDR3 size: 14 residues. The V end was cut by 3 bases, the J end by 2 bases, with 11 bases between. Per the germline V gene, CDR1 is LNHNV and CDR2 is YYDKDF (reference sequence). The CDR3, as DNA: TGTGCCACCAGCAGGCGTCAGGGTGCCTACGAGCAGTACTTC. Translation gives CATSRRQGAYEQYF.

This clone was seen more than once but under ten times. This could be a read error, since a much larger clone is one nucleotide away. Other nucleotide sequences in the sample specify the same CDR3. The CDR3 reads CARRGAGRGTLNYGYTF. CDR3 nucleotide sequence: TGCGCCCGCCGGGGGGCGGGGCGGGGGACTCTAAACTATGGCTACACCTTC. This chain uses TRBV28 with TRBJ1-2, with D perhaps TRBD1 (6 bases). Germline V gene sequence: CDR1 MDHEN, CDR2 SYDVKM. The CDR3 spans 17 residues.

This chain links TRBV5-1 with TRBJ2-2; 10 bases fit TRBD1. The CDR3 sequence is 15 residues long. In germline, CDR1 is SGHRS, CDR2 YFSETQ. The V segment lost 7 bases and the J segment 1 base; nucleotides outside the gene matches: 4. CDR3 coding DNA: TGCGCCAGCCTCCGGACAGGGGGGAACACCGGGGAGCTGTTTTTT. Amino acids: CASLRTGGNTGELFF.

The table lists this clone with a few counts. The rearrangement links TRBV5-8 to TRBJ2-7, with TRBD2 identical over 7 bases. Germline V lookup: CDR1 SGHTS, CDR2 YDEGEE. This CDR3 spans 16 amino acids. The V and J ends lost 4 bases and 5 bases, in that order; junction bases with no gene match: 15. The chain's CDR3 is CASSQEVGRGFNEQYF. CDR3 nucleotide sequence: TGTGCCAGCAGCCAAGAGGTGGGGCGGGGGTTCAACGAGCAGTACTTC.

The chain employs TRBV9 and TRBJ1-4, with 11 bases identical to TRBD1. The CDR3 sequence is 18 residues long. Trimming removed 4 bases from V and 1 base from J; junction bases left unmatched: 9. Germline V gene sequence: CDR1 SGDLS, CDR2 YYNGEE. The CDR3 DNA is TGTGCCAGCAGCCGGACAGGGGGCGCATCGCTAACTAATGAAAAACTGTTTTTT. Protein product: CASSRTGGASLTNEKLFF.

V gene TRBV4-1 combines with J gene TRBJ2-1, with TRBD2 matching over 8 bases. The CDR3 contains 17 residues. With V trimmed by 1 base and J by 1 base, 6 bases remained unmatched. Germline V gene data show CDR1 as MGHRA and CDR2 as YSYEKL. The CDR3 loop reads CASSQALSGTSYNEQFF. The DNA for the CDR3 is TGCGCCAGCAGCCAAGCCCTTAGCGGGACTTCCTACAATGAGCAGTTCTTC.

The chain carries TRBV2 and TRBJ2-1; D tentatively fits TRBD1 or TRBD2 (5 bases each). Per germline, CDR1 SNHLY and CDR2 FYNNEI. The V gene lost 5 bases and the J gene lost 9 bases, with 11 bases spanning the gap. The CDR3 is made up of 12 amino acids. In nucleotides, the CDR3 is TGTGCCAGCAGTCGGGACCTCGGTGAGCAGTTCTTC. Its protein product is CASSRDLGEQFF.

This clone was counted once. This rearrangement joins TRBV5-3 to TRBJ2-1; 11 bases are a match to TRBD2. TRBV5-3 is filed as an ORF, its function uncertain. V was pared by 9 bases and J by 0 bases, with 11 bases of the junction left unmatched. The CDR3 is 17 residues long. The CDR3: CAKPGLAAESSYNEQFF. DNA for the CDR3: TGTGCCAAGCCGGGACTAGCGGCAGAAAGCTCCTACAATGAGCAGTTCTTC.

The genes are TRBV7-2 and TRBJ2-5; D gene uncertain. The DNA matches TRBJ2-7 better at its end, which makes the J call doubtful. The CDR3 sequence is 11 residues long. Per germline, CDR1 SGHTA and CDR2 FQGNSA. The CDR3 coding sequence is TGTGCCAGCAGCCACTCCTACGAGCAGTACTTC. Translating it yields CASSHSYEQYF.

V gene TRBV6-4 combines with J gene TRBJ2-1; D is uncertain. Trimming stripped 4 bases from V and 6 bases from J, with 10 bases between. Looked up from germline, CDR1 is MRHNA and CDR2 is SNTAGT. The CDR3 has 13 amino acids. The CDR3 nucleotides read TGTGCCAGCAGTGTGACCGAAAGCAATGAGCAGTTCTTC. Translation gives CASSVTESNEQFF.

The V and J genes are TRBV6-5 and TRBJ2-1, with TRBD2 matching over 7 bases. There are 12 residues in the CDR3. From germline, CDR1 is MNHEY and CDR2 SVGAGI. V lost 5 bases and J lost 8; bases outside the gene matches: 3. This CDR3 is CASSRSGDEQFF. The CDR3 DNA reads TGTGCCAGCAGTAGAAGCGGGGATGAGCAGTTCTTC.

The chain joins TRBV11-3 to TRBJ2-2, with TRBD2 identical over 8 bases. CDR1 and CDR2 (germline): SGHNT, YENEEA. V lost 5 bases, J lost 3 bases, and 5 bases stayed unmatched. There are 15 residues in the CDR3. CDR3 in amino acids: CASSPTGGYTGELFF. The DNA of the CDR3 is TGTGCCAGCAGCCCCACGGGGGGGTACACCGGGGAGCTGTTTTTT.

V and J are TRBV30 and TRBJ1-6, with D possibly TRBD1 on 6 matching bases. Germline-derived CDR1 and CDR2 are GTSNPN and SVGIG (reference sequence). The CDR3 sequence is 12 residues long. The ends were cut back, 2 bases at V and 8 bases at J, with 7 bases in the middle. CDR3 coding DNA: TGTGCCTGGAGTACAGGGTATTCACCCCTCCACTTT. It yields the protein CAWSTGYSPLHF.

The chain employs TRBV27 and TRBJ1-6; 10 bases line up with TRBD1. Germline V lookup: CDR1 MNHEY, CDR2 SMNVEV (reference sequence). CDR3 length: 18 amino acids. V gave up 2 bases and J gave up 9 bases; unmatched junction bases: 13. The DNA for the CDR3 is TGTGCCAGCAGTTTAGAGGGGGACAGGGGTTTCGTAAGTTCACCCCTCCACTTT. Amino acids: CASSLEGDRGFVSSPLHF.

The gene calls are TRBV5-1 and TRBJ2-2; 14 bases fit TRBD2. The CDR3 is 19 amino acids. V dropped 0 bases and J dropped 4; count of bases not matched to a gene: 8. Germline loops: CDR1 SGHRS, CDR2 YFSETQ. For the CDR3, the DNA is TGCGCCAGCAGCTTGGGCAGACTAGCGGGAGGGCCAGGCACCGGGGAGCTGTTTTTT. It codes for CASSLGRLAGGPGTGELFF.

This rearrangement joins TRBV10-1 to TRBJ2-5; 12 nucleotides align to TRBD2. V trimming: 10 bases; J trimming: 1 base; junction bases outside the gene matches: 7. This CDR3 region has 15 residues. From germline, CDR1 is WNHNN and CDR2 SYGVQD (reference sequence). CDR3 in amino acids: CATQGGLAGQETQYF. The CDR3 DNA reads as TGCGCCACCCAAGGGGGACTAGCGGGCCAAGAGACCCAGTACTTC.

This chain joins TRBV6-5 and TRBJ2-7; 7 bases map to TRBD1. This CDR3 region has 15 residues. Trimming removed 6 bases from V and 3 bases from J; junction bases left unmatched: 11. In germline, CDR1 is MNHEY, CDR2 SVGAGI. The CDR3 region has the DNA TGTGCCAGCAGGCGACAGGGTCAAAATTTCTACGAGCAGTACTTC. Encoded protein: CASRRQGQNFYEQYF.

The J gene is TRBJ2-7, the V gene TRBV5-1, with TRBD1 matching over 7 bases. CDR1 is SGHRS and CDR2 is YFSETQ in the germline V gene. Trimming cost V 0 bases and J 2 bases; bases outside gene matches: 5. The CDR3 is made up of 15 amino acids. The CDR3 here is CASSLGSTGPYEQYF. The CDR3 region has the DNA TGCGCCAGCAGCTTGGGGTCGACAGGGCCCTACGAGCAGTACTTC.

The rearrangement links TRBV13 to TRBJ2-7; tentatively, D is TRBD2 (5 bases). The CDR3 runs 14 residues. Trimming left V 5 bases short and J 3 bases short, with 14 bases between. The germline gives CDR1 PRHDT, CDR2 FYEKMQ (reference sequence). The CDR3 nucleotides are TGTGCCAGCAGCCGAGCCCGGGGTAACTACGAGCAGTACTTC. Translated: CASSRARGNYEQYF.

By its share, this clone is medium-sized. The V call is TRBV6-1, the J call TRBJ2-2; 12 bases agree with TRBD2. The V gene's germline CDR1 is MNHNS and CDR2 SASEGT. The trim removed 2 bases at V and 6 bases at J, leaving 4 bases unmatched. The CDR3 sequence is 16 residues long. CDR3 coding DNA: TGTGCCAGCAGTGAACTAGCGGGAGGGCCTGCCGGGGAGCTGTTTTTT. Translation: CASSELAGGPAGELFF.

The chain recombines TRBV11-2 with TRBJ2-7, with no clear D. CDR3 length: 19 residues. The germline V gene has CDR1 SGHAT and CDR2 FQNNGV. The ends were cut back, 2 bases at V and 4 bases at J, with 27 bases in the middle. The CDR3 DNA is TGTGCCAGCAGCTTAACCGTAACCGGACGAAAACAGAGATTTTACGAGCAGTACTTC. Its protein is CASSLTVTGRKQRFYEQYF.

J is TRBJ2-7 and V is TRBV5-4; no definite D call. Trimming removed 0 bases at V and 2 bases at J, with 6 bases between. CDR1 SGHNT and CDR2 YYREEE come from the germline V gene (reference sequence). The CDR3 sequence is 13 residues long. The DNA of the CDR3 is TGTGCCAGCAGCTTGGGGACGACCTACGAGCAGTACTTC. It is translated as CASSLGTTYEQYF.